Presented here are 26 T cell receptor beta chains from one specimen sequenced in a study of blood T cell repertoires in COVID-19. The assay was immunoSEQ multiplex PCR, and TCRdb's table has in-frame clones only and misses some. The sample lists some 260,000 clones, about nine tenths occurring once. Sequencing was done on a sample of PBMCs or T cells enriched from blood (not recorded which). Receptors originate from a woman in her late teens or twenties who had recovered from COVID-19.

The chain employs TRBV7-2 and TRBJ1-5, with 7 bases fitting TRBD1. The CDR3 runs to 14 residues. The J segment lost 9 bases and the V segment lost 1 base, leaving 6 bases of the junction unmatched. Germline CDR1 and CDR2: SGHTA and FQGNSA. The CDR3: CASSLGGQSGPQHF. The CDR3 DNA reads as TGTGCCAGCAGCTTAGGGGGACAGTCGGGGCCCCAGCATTTT.

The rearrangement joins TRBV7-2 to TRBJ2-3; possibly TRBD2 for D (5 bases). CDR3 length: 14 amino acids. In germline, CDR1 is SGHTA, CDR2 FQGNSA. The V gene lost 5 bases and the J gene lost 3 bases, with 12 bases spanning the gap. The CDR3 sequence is CASSPRGGTDTQYF. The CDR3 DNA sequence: TGTGCCAGCAGCCCTAGAGGCGGGACAGATACGCAGTATTTT.

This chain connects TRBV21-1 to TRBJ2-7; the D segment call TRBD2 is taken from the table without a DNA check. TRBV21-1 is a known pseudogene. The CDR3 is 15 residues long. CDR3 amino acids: CASSKGSRGTYEQYF. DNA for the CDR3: TGTGCCAGCAGCAAGGGATCGCGGGGGACCTACGAGCAGTACTTC.

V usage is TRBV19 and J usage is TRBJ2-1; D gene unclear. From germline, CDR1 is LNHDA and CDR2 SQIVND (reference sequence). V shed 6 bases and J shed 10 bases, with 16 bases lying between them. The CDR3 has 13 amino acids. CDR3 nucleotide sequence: TGTGCCAGTAGAGAGATCCCCGCCGGGGAGCAGTTCTTC. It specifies CASREIPAGEQFF.

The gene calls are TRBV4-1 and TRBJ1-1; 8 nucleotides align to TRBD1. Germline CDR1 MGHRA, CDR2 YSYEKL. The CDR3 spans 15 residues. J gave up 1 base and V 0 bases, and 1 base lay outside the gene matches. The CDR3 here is CASSQEDRANTEAFF. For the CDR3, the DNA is TGCGCCAGCAGCCAAGAGGACAGGGCGAACACTGAAGCTTTCTTT.

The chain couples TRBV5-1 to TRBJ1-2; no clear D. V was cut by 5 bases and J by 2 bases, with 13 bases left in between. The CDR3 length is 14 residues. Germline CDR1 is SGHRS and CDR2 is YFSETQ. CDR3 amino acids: CASSWTGMNYGYTF. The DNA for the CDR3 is TGCGCCAGCAGTTGGACCGGGATGAACTATGGCTACACCTTC.

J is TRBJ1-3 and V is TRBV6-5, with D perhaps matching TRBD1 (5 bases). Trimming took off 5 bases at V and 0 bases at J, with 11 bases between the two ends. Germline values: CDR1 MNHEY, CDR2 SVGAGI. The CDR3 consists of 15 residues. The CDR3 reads CASSRQSFSGNTIYF. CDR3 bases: TGTGCCAGCAGTCGACAGTCCTTCTCTGGAAACACCATATATTTT.

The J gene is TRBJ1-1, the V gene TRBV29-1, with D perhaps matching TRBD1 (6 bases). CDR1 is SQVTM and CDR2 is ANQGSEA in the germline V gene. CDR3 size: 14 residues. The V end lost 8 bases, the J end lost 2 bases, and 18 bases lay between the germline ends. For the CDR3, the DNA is TGCAGCATACGACCGGGACACCAAAACACTGAAGCTTTCTTT. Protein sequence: CSIRPGHQNTEAFF.

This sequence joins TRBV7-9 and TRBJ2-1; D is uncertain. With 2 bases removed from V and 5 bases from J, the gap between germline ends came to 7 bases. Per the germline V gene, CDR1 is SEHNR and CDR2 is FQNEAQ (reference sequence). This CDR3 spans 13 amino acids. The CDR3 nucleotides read TGTGCCAGCAGCTTATTTTCCAACAATGAGCAGTTCTTC. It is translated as CASSLFSNNEQFF.

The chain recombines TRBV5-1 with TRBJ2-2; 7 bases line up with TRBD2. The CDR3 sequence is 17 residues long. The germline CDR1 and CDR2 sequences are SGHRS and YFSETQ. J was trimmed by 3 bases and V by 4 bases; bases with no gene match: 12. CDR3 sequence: CASSLGGSVGYTGELFF. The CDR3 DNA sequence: TGCGCCAGCAGCCTGGGAGGGTCAGTCGGCTACACCGGGGAGCTGTTTTTT.

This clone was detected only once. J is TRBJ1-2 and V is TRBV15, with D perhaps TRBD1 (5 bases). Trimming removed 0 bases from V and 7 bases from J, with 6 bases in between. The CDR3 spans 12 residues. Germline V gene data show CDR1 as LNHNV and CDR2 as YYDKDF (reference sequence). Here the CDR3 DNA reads TGTGCCACCAGCAGAGATCAGGGTGGCTACACCTTC. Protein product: CATSRDQGGYTF.

The CDR3 DNA follows: TGTGCCAGCAGCCCAGATGGAAACACCATATATTTT. As protein: CASSPDGNTIYF. V is TRBV9 and J is TRBJ1-3; no reliable D call. The CDR3 runs to 12 residues. V was pared by 4 bases and J by 3 bases, with 5 bases between. Germline loops: CDR1 SGDLS, CDR2 YYNGEE.

CDR3: CASSELGDTGEQFF. The CDR3 nucleotides read TGTGCCAGCAGTGAATTAGGGGACACCGGTGAGCAGTTCTTC. This chain joins TRBV6-4 and TRBJ2-1, with D possibly being TRBD1 (6 bases). Germline CDR1 MRHNA, CDR2 SNTAGT. The CDR3 is 14 residues long. Trimming shortened V by 3 bases and J by 9 bases, and 15 bases separated the two germline ends.

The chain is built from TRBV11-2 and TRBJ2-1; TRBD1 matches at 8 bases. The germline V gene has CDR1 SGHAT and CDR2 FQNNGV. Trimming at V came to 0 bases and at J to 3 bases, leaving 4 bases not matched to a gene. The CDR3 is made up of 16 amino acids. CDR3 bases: TGTGCCAGCAGCTTAGAGCGACAGGGGAGCTACAATGAGCAGTTCTTC. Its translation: CASSLERQGSYNEQFF.

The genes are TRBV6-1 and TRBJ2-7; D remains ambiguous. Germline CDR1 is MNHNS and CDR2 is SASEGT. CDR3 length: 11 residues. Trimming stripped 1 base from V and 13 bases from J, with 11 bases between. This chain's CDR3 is CASSEGAPAYF. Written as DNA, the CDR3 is TGTGCCAGCAGTGAAGGGGCTCCCGCTTACTTC.

CDR3 sequence: CASSSYELHHNEQFF. The CDR3 DNA sequence: TGTGCCAGCAGCTCCTACGAACTACACCACAATGAGCAGTTCTTC. The chain carries TRBV6-6 and TRBJ2-1; no firm D call. The CDR3 contains 15 residues. V was cut by 6 bases and J by 5 bases, with 17 bases left in between. The germline V gene encodes CDR1 MNHNY and CDR2 SVGAGI (reference sequence).

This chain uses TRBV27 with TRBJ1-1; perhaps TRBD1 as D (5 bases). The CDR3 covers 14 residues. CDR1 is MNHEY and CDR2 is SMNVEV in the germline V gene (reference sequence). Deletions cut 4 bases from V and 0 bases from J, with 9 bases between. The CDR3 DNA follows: TGTGCCAGCAGTTGGATGGACATGAACACTGAAGCTTTCTTT. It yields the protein CASSWMDMNTEAFF.

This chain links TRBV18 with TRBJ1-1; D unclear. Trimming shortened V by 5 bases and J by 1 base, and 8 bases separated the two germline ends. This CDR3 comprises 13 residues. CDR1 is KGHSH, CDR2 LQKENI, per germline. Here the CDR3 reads CASSEGENTEAFF. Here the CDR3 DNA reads TGTGCCAGCTCAGAAGGAGAGAACACTGAAGCTTTCTTT.

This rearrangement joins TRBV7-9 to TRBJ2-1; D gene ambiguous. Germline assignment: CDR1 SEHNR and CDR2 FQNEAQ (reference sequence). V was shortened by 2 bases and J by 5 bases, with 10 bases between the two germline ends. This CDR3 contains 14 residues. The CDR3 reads CASSLNQHDNEQFF. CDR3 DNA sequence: TGTGCCAGCAGCTTAAACCAACACGACAATGAGCAGTTCTTC. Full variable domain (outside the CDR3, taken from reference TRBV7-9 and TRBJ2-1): DTGVSQNPRHKITKRGQNVTFRCDPISEHNRLYWYRQTLGQGPEFLTYFQNEAQLEKSRLLSDRFSAERPKGSFSTLEIQRTEQGDSAMYLCASSLNQHDNEQFFGPGTRLTVL.

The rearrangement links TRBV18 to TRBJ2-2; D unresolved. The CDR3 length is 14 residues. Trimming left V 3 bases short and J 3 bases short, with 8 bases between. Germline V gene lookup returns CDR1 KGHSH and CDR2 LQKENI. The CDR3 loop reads CASSPQAYTGELFF. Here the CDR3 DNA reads TGTGCCAGCTCACCGCAAGCCTACACCGGGGAGCTGTTTTTT.

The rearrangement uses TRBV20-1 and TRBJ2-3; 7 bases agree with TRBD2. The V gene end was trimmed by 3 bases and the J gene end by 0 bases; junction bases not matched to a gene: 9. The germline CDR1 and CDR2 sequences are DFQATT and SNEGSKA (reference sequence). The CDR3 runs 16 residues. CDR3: CSASPSSGGSTDTQYF. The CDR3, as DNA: TGCAGTGCTAGTCCTTCTAGCGGCGGAAGCACAGATACGCAGTATTTT.

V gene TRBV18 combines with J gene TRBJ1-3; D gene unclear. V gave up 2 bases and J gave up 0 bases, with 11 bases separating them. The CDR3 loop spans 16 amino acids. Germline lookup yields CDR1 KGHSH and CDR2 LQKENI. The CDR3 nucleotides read TGTGCCAGCTCACCAGCGCGTCATAGCTCTGGAAACACCATATATTTT. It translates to CASSPARHSSGNTIYF.

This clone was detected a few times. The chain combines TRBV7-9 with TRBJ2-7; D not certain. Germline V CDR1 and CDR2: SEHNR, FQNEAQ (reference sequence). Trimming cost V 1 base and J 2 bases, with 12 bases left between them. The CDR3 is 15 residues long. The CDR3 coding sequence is TGTGCCAGCAGCTTAGGGGCAGCCAGAGCCTACGAGCAGTACTTC. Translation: CASSLGAARAYEQYF.

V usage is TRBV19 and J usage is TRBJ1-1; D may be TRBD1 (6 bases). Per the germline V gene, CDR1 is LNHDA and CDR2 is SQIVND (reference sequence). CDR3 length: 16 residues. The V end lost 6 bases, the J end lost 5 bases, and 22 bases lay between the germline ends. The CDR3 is CASSYMGRGARTEAFF. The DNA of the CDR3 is TGTGCCAGTAGCTACATGGGACGGGGGGCGCGTACTGAAGCTTTCTTT.

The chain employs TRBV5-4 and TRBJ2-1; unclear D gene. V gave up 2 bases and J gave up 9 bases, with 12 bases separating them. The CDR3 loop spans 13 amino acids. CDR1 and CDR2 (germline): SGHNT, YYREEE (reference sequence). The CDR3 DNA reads TGTGCCAGCAGCTTTTTCTCCGCGGCTGAGCAGTTCTTC. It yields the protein CASSFFSAAEQFF.

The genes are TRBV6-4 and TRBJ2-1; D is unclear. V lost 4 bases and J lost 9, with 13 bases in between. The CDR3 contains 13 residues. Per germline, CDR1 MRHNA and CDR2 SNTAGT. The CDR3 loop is CASSVEISGEQFF. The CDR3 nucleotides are TGTGCCAGCAGTGTCGAGATCTCGGGTGAGCAGTTCTTC.